Listed below are T cell receptor beta chains from one sample, sequenced in a study of OX40 agonist ivuxolimab in advanced cancers. Profiled with immunoSEQ multiplex PCR; TCRdb holds only in-frame clones, not every one. The table includes some 59,000 clones, around 90% detected once. Sequenced here: CD4+ or CD8+ T cells sorted from blood, sampled in a trial of the OX40 agonist ivuxolimab. The source of these receptors is an adult with an advanced solid tumor such as melanoma, head and neck, liver or kidney cancer. CDR3s include the opening cysteine and the closing phenylalanine or tryptophan. A D gene is named only where the DNA matches it firmly. The size of a clone is reported for some rows only, either as once, few or many, or as a class for expanded clones.

clone size	V gene	D gene	J gene	CDR3 protein	CDR3 DNA
NA	TRBV6-1	NA	TRBJ1-6	CASSATTDFGSPLHF	TGTGCCAGCAGTGCCACTACCGATTTCGGTTCACCCCTCCACTTT
once	TRBV27	NA	TRBJ1-1	CASSFRFGAQNTEAFF	TGTGCCAGCAGTTTTCGTTTCGGGGCGCAGAACACTGAAGCTTTCTTT
once	TRBV6-1	TRBD1	TRBJ1-6	CASSERGRSSGYNSPLHF	TGTGCCAGCAGTGAAAGGGGGCGGTCCTCGGGTTATAATTCACCCCTCCACTTT
NA	TRBV19	NA	TRBJ2-7	CASTIRGGGRNEQYF	TGTGCCAGTACCATTCGGGGTGGCGGTAGGAACGAGCAGTACTTC
NA	TRBV4-1	TRBD2	TRBJ2-3	CASSPRPRTSGNTDTQYF	TGCGCCAGCAGCCCGCGGCCCCGGACTAGCGGTAACACAGATACGCAGTATTTT
NA	TRBV5-1	NA	TRBJ2-2	CASNTGGYTGELFF	TGCGCCAGCAACACTGGGGGGTATACCGGGGAGCTGTTTTTT
NA	TRBV10-3	NA	TRBJ1-5	CAISEGQLAQPQHF	TGTGCCATCAGCGAGGGACAACTAGCGCAGCCCCAGCATTTT
NA	TRBV7-9	NA	TRBJ1-6	CASSQDVGQVNSPLHF	TGTGCCAGCAGCCAGGATGTAGGGCAGGTCAATTCACCCCTCCACTTT
NA	TRBV21-1	NA	TRBJ1-2	CASSEWTGGSLYGYTF	TGTGCCAGCAGCGAATGGACAGGGGGATCTCTCTATGGCTACACCTTC
NA	TRBV6-5	TRBD1	TRBJ2-7	CASSYNRGYEQYF	TGTGCCAGCAGTTATAACAGGGGTTACGAGCAGTACTTC
NA	TRBV5-1	TRBD2	TRBJ2-3	CASSLIRGLAGGSNTDTQYF	TGCGCCAGCAGCTTGATCCGCGGACTAGCGGGAGGGAGTAACACAGATACGCAGTATTTT
NA	TRBV4-1	NA	TRBJ2-7	CASSRHDYRDGAYEQYF	TGCGCCAGCAGCCGCCACGACTACCGGGACGGAGCCTACGAGCAGTACTTC
NA	TRBV16	TRBD2	TRBJ2-1	CASSPAGGGIEQFF	TGTGCCAGCAGCCCGGCGGGAGGGGGTATTGAGCAGTTCTTC
NA	TRBV19	NA	TRBJ2-4	CASSIRDRVGF	TGTGCCAGTAGTATCCGGGACCGGGTCGGCTTC
NA	TRBV7-6	NA	TRBJ1-2	CASSFDPGPQEGYTF	TGTGCCAGCAGCTTTGATCCCGGACCTCAGGAGGGCTACACCTTC